This T cell receptor (beta chain) was sequenced in a study of blood T cell repertoires in COVID-19. Study at large: PBMCs, B-cell-depleted T cells, or T cells provided the cDNA or gDNA that made up the material.

Per the original data handling: Quantification of nucleated cells was approximated via reference gene primer amplification. Sequencing was performed with immunoSEQ multiplex PCR; in TCRdb, only in-frame clones are kept and a portion is missing. V, J and clone size were drawn from that table, and D and trimming were deduced from the DNA. The sample has around 83,000 clones, more than 80% seen once; the top ten hold 25% to 30%. Sequenced: peripheral blood. This TCR was sampled from a man in his fifties or sixties with active or convalescent COVID-19.

The CDR3 protein is CASSEGLTYEQYF. CDR3 in DNA: TGTGCCAGCAGTGAAGGGCTGACCTACGAGCAGTACTTC. J is TRBJ2-7 and V is TRBV6-1; no clear D. The CDR3 covers 13 residues. The V gene's germline CDR1 is MNHNS and CDR2 SASEGT. V was cut by 1 base and J by 2 bases, with 6 bases left in between.